One and the same sample provided the 11 T cell receptor beta chains below, sequenced in a study of T cell changes during pregnancy in multiple sclerosis. Here immunoSEQ multiplex PCR was the method, and the copy in TCRdb shows in-frame clones only, minus some. Altogether tens of thousands of clones are present, 85% to 95% being singletons, with the ten largest covering more than 2%. The sequenced sample was peripheral blood, obtained after pregnancy. The receptor set was obtained from a female donor with multiple sclerosis, enrolled in a pregnancy study.

In its sample, this clone was seen once. The chain combines TRBV5-1 with TRBJ2-3, with D possibly TRBD1 on 6 matching bases. V gave up 5 bases and J gave up 5 bases, with 12 bases separating them. The CDR3 runs to 13 residues. The germline V gene has CDR1 SGHRS and CDR2 YFSETQ. CDR3 sequence: CASRGVQGDTQYF. As DNA, the CDR3 is TGCGCCAGCAGGGGCGTACAGGGAGATACGCAGTATTTT.

The chain couples TRBV29-1 to TRBJ2-7; 9 bases line up with TRBD1. CDR3 length: 13 residues. The J segment lost 4 bases and the V segment lost 4 bases, leaving 5 bases of the junction unmatched. Germline CDR1 is SQVTM and CDR2 is ANQGSEA. The DNA of the CDR3 is TGCAGCGTTGGGACAGGGGAAAGGTACGAGCAGTACTTC. It encodes CSVGTGERYEQYF.

This rearrangement joins TRBV7-2 to TRBJ2-1, with TRBD2 matching 15 bases. J lost 6 bases, V lost 6 bases, and 6 bases had no gene match. Germline V CDR1 and CDR2: SGHTA, FQGNSA. This CDR3 has 16 residues. This CDR3 reads CASSFGLAGGINEQFF. In DNA form, the CDR3 reads TGTGCCAGCAGTTTTGGACTAGCGGGGGGGATCAATGAGCAGTTCTTC.

For the CDR3, the DNA is TGTGCCAGCAGTGACCAATCGGGACTAGGAAAGCTGTTTTTT. As protein: CASSDQSGLGKLFF. This chain uses TRBV25-1 with TRBJ2-2, with 8 bases that match TRBD2. The CDR3 length is 14 residues. The V gene's germline CDR1 is MGHDK and CDR2 SYGVNS. The J segment lost 12 bases and the V segment lost 3 bases, leaving 9 bases of the junction unmatched.

This chain links TRBV14 with TRBJ1-2, with 8 positions matching TRBD1. Trimming at V came to 4 bases and at J to 8 bases, leaving 6 bases not matched to a gene. The CDR3 has 13 amino acids. Germline values: CDR1 SGHDN, CDR2 FVKESK. The CDR3: CASSPDRAWGYTF. Written as DNA, the CDR3 is TGTGCCAGCAGCCCGGACAGGGCTTGGGGCTACACCTTC.

The chain couples TRBV18 to TRBJ2-1; TRBD1 matches 11 bases. Losses at the gene ends were 4 bases for V and 14 bases for J; bases not matched to a gene: 16. CDR3 size: 16 residues. Germline V gene data show CDR1 as KGHSH and CDR2 as LQKENI. CDR3: CASSQGQGAIKSREFF. CDR3 nucleotide sequence: TGTGCCAGCTCACAAGGACAGGGGGCAATTAAGTCGAGGGAGTTCTTC.

V is TRBV9 and J is TRBJ2-1; TRBD1 might be the D (6 bases). The V end was cut by 0 bases, the J end by 3 bases, with 13 bases between. Germline V CDR1 and CDR2: SGDLS, YYNGEE. The CDR3 is 16 residues long. The CDR3 region is CASSVVEGHSYNEQFF. As DNA, the CDR3 is TGTGCCAGCAGCGTAGTAGAGGGACACAGCTACAATGAGCAGTTCTTC.

V is TRBV2 and J is TRBJ2-1; no clear D gene. This CDR3 has 11 amino acids. Germline V CDR1 and CDR2: SNHLY, FYNNEI. Trimming removed 5 bases at V and 7 bases at J, with 6 bases between. CDR3 DNA sequence: TGTGCCAGCAGTATAATAAATGAGCAGTTCTTC. Amino acids: CASSIINEQFF.

This chain links TRBV27 with TRBJ2-1; maybe TRBD1 (6 bases). Deletions cut 7 bases from V and 2 bases from J, with 6 bases between. The CDR3 runs 12 residues. Germline lookup yields CDR1 MNHEY and CDR2 SMNVEV (reference sequence). The CDR3 DNA follows: TGTGCCAGCAAGGGGGCCTACAATGAGCAGTTCTTC. Its protein is CASKGAYNEQFF.

The rearrangement uses TRBV27 and TRBJ1-3, with TRBD1 matching over 7 bases. CDR3 length: 15 amino acids. Germline V lookup: CDR1 MNHEY, CDR2 SMNVEV (reference sequence). V dropped 10 bases and J dropped 0; count of bases not matched to a gene: 9. CDR3 nucleotide sequence: TGTGCCACGCGCGCGGGACAGCACTCTGGAAACACCATATATTTT. Translated: CATRAGQHSGNTIYF.

As regards this clone: The same CDR3 is also encoded by other DNA sequences in this sample. This chain links TRBV7-9 with TRBJ1-2, with 7 positions matching TRBD1. The germline V gene has CDR1 SEHNR and CDR2 FQNEAQ (reference sequence). J was trimmed by 8 bases and V by 5 bases; bases with no gene match: 8. The CDR3 has 13 amino acids. The CDR3 DNA sequence: TGTGCCAGCAGCCCAAGGACAGGTGAGGGCTACACCTTC. This encodes CASSPRTGEGYTF.